These 7 T cell receptor beta chains originate from one sample sequenced in a study of cytomegalovirus exposure and HLA in healthy donors. This table comes from immunoSEQ multiplex PCR, and its TCRdb copy is limited to in-frame clones, with some not included. There are about 240,000 clones in the sample; approximately 87% occur only once, and about 3% lies in the top ten. The sample consisted of PBMCs. These receptors all stem from a man aged 18-30 years in good health and CMV-seronegative.

The chain links TRBV7-3 to TRBJ2-1; 9 bases fit TRBD1. The CDR3 sequence is 15 residues long. The V segment lost 0 bases and the J segment 7 bases; nucleotides outside the gene matches: 4. CDR1 is SGHTA and CDR2 is FQGTGA in the germline V gene. The CDR3 spells CASSLTTGGLNEQFF. DNA of the CDR3: TGTGCCAGCAGCTTAACGACAGGGGGATTAAATGAGCAGTTCTTC.

V and J are TRBV5-1 and TRBJ1-6; 12 bases map to TRBD1. Germline V gene sequence: CDR1 SGHRS, CDR2 YFSETQ. The CDR3 is made up of 15 amino acids. V was clipped by 0 bases and J by 10 bases; unmatched bases: 2. The DNA of the CDR3 is TGCGCCAGCAGCTTGGAGGGACAGGGGGCCTCACCCCTCCACTTT. Translation: CASSLEGQGASPLHF.

The rearrangement joins TRBV27 to TRBJ2-2, with TRBD2 as a possible D gene (7 bases). This CDR3 has 16 amino acids. Trimming took 4 bases from V and 4 from J, leaving 16 bases between them. CDR1 is MNHEY and CDR2 is SMNVEV in the germline V gene (reference sequence). The DNA of the CDR3 is TGTGCCAGCAGTTATGGGACACGGGGGGCCACCGGGGAGCTGTTTTTT. Amino acid sequence: CASSYGTRGATGELFF.

V and J are TRBV5-5 and TRBJ1-5, with 7 nucleotides matching TRBD1. Germline V gene lookup returns CDR1 SGHKS and CDR2 YYEKEE (reference sequence). V lost 0 bases to trimming and J lost 1 base; unmatched junction nucleotides: 7. CDR3 size: 17 residues. In DNA, the CDR3 is TGTGCCAGCAGCTTGGACGGGACAGCGACCAGCAATCAGCCCCAGCATTTT. This gives the protein CASSLDGTATSNQPQHF.

This sequence joins TRBV10-3 and TRBJ1-3; D is undetermined. CDR3 length equals 13 residues. Trimming shortened V by 10 bases and J by 0 bases, and 10 bases separated the two germline ends. Germline CDR1 and CDR2: ENHRY and SYGVKD. The CDR3 protein is CASQASSGNTIYF. CDR3 DNA: TGTGCCAGCCAGGCCAGCTCTGGAAACACCATATATTTT.

The chain uses TRBV7-9 and TRBJ1-1; D perhaps matches TRBD1 (6 bases). The germline V gene has CDR1 SEHNR and CDR2 FQNEAQ (reference sequence). This CDR3 has 15 amino acids. Trimming left V 5 bases short and J 4 bases short, with 17 bases between. The CDR3 is CASSPLRQAITEAFF. The CDR3 DNA sequence: TGTGCCAGCAGCCCCTTGAGACAGGCCATCACTGAAGCTTTCTTT.

The count of this clone is one. The rearrangement uses TRBV28 and TRBJ2-2; a possible D gene is TRBD2 (5 bases). Per the germline V gene, CDR1 is MDHEN and CDR2 is SYDVKM. With 6 bases removed from V and 1 base from J, the gap between germline ends came to 9 bases. This CDR3 is built from 14 residues. In DNA, the CDR3 is TGTGCCAGCAGGAAACTAGAGAACACCGGGGAGCTGTTTTTT. Encoded protein: CASRKLENTGELFF.